Here is one T cell receptor (beta chain) with its context. Its target is unknown. The record originates from a study of cytomegalovirus exposure and HLA in healthy donors. Study results and caveats: Clonal expansion was found to be greater in HLA-associated TCR beta chains than in equally common others in a later analysis.

60 Vbeta and 13 Jbeta primers were used in PCR. Generated by immunoSEQ multiplex PCR, the TCRdb table keeps only in-frame clones and is missing some. The data contain roughly 150,000 clones, 75% of them singletons. CDR3 size: 15 residues. The V and J ends lost 3 bases and 5 bases respectively, with 16 bases between them. Looked up from germline, CDR1 is MNHNS and CDR2 is SASEGT. V usage is TRBV6-1 and J usage is TRBJ2-5; D may be TRBD1 (6 bases). The sequenced sample consisted of PBMCs. This TCR came from a man aged 18 to 30 in good health and CMV-seropositive. The CDR3 DNA reads as TGTGCCAGCAGTGAGATGGCAGGGGCCTCGGAGACCCAGTACTTC. This encodes CASSEMAGASETQYF.